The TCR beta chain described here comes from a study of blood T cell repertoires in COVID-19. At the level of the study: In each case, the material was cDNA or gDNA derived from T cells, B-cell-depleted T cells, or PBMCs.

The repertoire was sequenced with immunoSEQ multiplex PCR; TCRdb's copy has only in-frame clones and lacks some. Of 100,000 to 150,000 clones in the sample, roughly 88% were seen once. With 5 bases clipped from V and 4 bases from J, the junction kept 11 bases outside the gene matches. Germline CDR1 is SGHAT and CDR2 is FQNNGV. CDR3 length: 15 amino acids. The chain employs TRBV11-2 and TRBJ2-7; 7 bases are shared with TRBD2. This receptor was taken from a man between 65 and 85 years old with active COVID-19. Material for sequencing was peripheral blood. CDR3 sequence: CASSPTPGGSYEQYF. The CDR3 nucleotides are TGTGCCAGCAGCCCTACCCCGGGAGGCTCTTACGAGCAGTACTTC.